The 28 T cell receptor beta chains reported below all come from one sample, sequenced in a study of T cell changes during pregnancy in multiple sclerosis. Only in-frame clones appear in the TCRdb table, and some are missing; sequencing was by immunoSEQ multiplex PCR. There are tens of thousands of clones in the sample; approximately 86% occur only once, and under 1.3% lies in the top ten. The material was CD4+ T cells from peripheral blood mononuclear cells, obtained in the first trimester of pregnancy. The receptors derive from a female donor in good health, enrolled as a control in a pregnancy study.

This clone has just one count. The chain uses TRBV7-6 and TRBJ2-5; D remains ambiguous. The CDR3 spans 14 residues. V lost 5 bases and J lost 5, with 15 bases in between. The germline V gene encodes CDR1 SGHVS and CDR2 FNYEAQ. The CDR3 here is CASSGSGVLETQYF. For the CDR3, the DNA is TGTGCCAGCAGCGGCTCGGGTGTTTTGGAGACCCAGTACTTC.

The chain joins TRBV30 to TRBJ1-5, with D maybe TRBD1 (5 bases). Looked up from germline, CDR1 is GTSNPN and CDR2 is SVGIG (reference sequence). Deletions cut 4 bases from V and 4 bases from J, with 11 bases between. The CDR3 length is 13 residues. The DNA for the CDR3 is TGTGCCTGGACGCGGGAGGGGAATCAGCCCCAGCATTTT. Protein product: CAWTREGNQPQHF. Supplemented by reference TRBV30 and TRBJ1-5, the full variable domain reads SQTIHQWPATLVQPVGSPLSLECTVEGTSNPNLYWYRQAAGRGLQLLFYSVGIGQISSEVPQNLSASRPQDRQFILSSKKLLLSDSGFYLCAWTREGNQPQHFGDGTRLSIL.

In this sample, this clone turned up once. This rearrangement joins TRBV7-8 to TRBJ2-2, with 7 bases matching TRBD2. The CDR3 consists of 14 residues. CDR1 and CDR2 from the germline V gene are SGHVS and FQNEAQ. With 5 bases clipped from V and 7 bases from J, the junction kept 7 bases outside the gene matches. The CDR3: CASSRLGEGGELFF. In nucleotides, the CDR3 is TGTGCCAGCAGCCGGCTGGGGGAGGGCGGGGAGCTGTTTTTT.

This sequence joins TRBV7-3 and TRBJ2-1, with 10 positions matching TRBD2. V dropped 0 bases and J dropped 4; count of bases not matched to a gene: 0. The germline CDR1 and CDR2 sequences are SGHTA and FQGTGA. The CDR3 is 15 amino acids. The CDR3 bases are TGTGCCAGCAGCTTAACTAGCGGGGGGTACAATGAGCAGTTCTTC. It specifies CASSLTSGGYNEQFF.

The CDR3 loop reads CASSLSLSTGLGEETQYF. CDR3 coding DNA: TGTGCCAGCAGCTTATCCCTTTCGACAGGGCTTGGAGAAGAGACCCAGTACTTC. V is TRBV7-9 and J is TRBJ2-5; 7 positions match TRBD1. After removal of 2 bases from V and 3 bases from J, the junction contained 15 bases not matched to a gene. This CDR3 has 18 residues. Germline V gene lookup returns CDR1 SEHNR and CDR2 FQNEAQ (reference sequence).

This clone was recorded once. CDR3 protein: CASSPQGNTNTEAFF. CDR3 sequence (DNA): TGTGCCAGTAGTCCACAGGGAAATACGAACACTGAAGCTTTCTTT. This sequence joins TRBV19 and TRBJ1-1; tentatively, D is TRBD1 (6 bases). The germline CDR1 and CDR2 sequences are LNHDA and SQIVND (reference sequence). This CDR3 comprises 15 residues. Deletions cut 5 bases from V and 1 base from J, with 14 bases between.

The chain combines TRBV7-9 with TRBJ2-1, with 7 bases identical to TRBD2. CDR3 length: 17 residues. Germline lookup yields CDR1 SEHNR and CDR2 FQNEAQ (reference sequence). V lost 5 bases to trimming and J lost 6 bases; unmatched junction nucleotides: 16. CDR3 amino acids: CASSDPSPREHTNEQFF. Written as DNA, the CDR3 is TGTGCCAGCAGCGACCCCTCCCCGCGGGAGCATACCAATGAGCAGTTCTTC. Combining the CDR3 with reference TRBV7-9 and TRBJ2-1 gives the whole variable domain DTGVSQNPRHKITKRGQNVTFRCDPISEHNRLYWYRQTLGQGPEFLTYFQNEAQLEKSRLLSDRFSAERPKGSFSTLEIQRTEQGDSAMYLCASSDPSPREHTNEQFFGPGTRLTVL.

This chain links TRBV5-6 with TRBJ1-1; tentative D call: TRBD1 (5 bases). CDR3 length: 15 residues. Germline CDR1 reads SGHDT; CDR2 reads YYEEEE. Trimming cost V 3 bases and J 0 bases, with 12 bases left between them. DNA of the CDR3: TGTGCCAGCAGCTCCTGGGGGGGTATGAACACTGAAGCTTTCTTT. It codes for CASSSWGGMNTEAFF.

This sequence joins TRBV5-4 and TRBJ2-1; 9 bases line up with TRBD2. V lost 0 bases, J lost 8 bases, and 6 bases stayed unmatched. The CDR3 length is 15 residues. CDR1 is SGHNT, CDR2 YYREEE, per germline (reference sequence). CDR3: CASSLGSGSSYEQFF. The DNA for the CDR3 is TGTGCCAGCAGCTTGGGTAGCGGGAGTTCTTATGAGCAGTTCTTC.

The rearrangement links TRBV4-1 to TRBJ2-5, with TRBD1 as a possible D gene (5 bases). V was clipped by 4 bases and J by 1 base, with 13 bases between them. This CDR3 is 15 amino acids long. Germline CDR1 is MGHRA and CDR2 is YSYEKL. CDR3 in amino acids: CASSLEGVSQETQYF. CDR3 bases: TGCGCCAGCAGCCTGGAAGGGGTCTCCCAAGAGACCCAGTACTTC.

This sequence joins TRBV12-5 and TRBJ2-7, with 12 bases matching TRBD1. This CDR3 is 15 amino acids long. J was trimmed by 6 bases and V by 6 bases; bases with no gene match: 9. The germline CDR1 and CDR2 sequences are LGHNT and FRNRAP. CDR3 residues: CASGLGTGGATEQYF. CDR3 DNA sequence: TGTGCTAGTGGCCTCGGGACAGGGGGCGCGACCGAGCAGTACTTC. Using reference TRBV12-5 and TRBJ2-7 for the parts outside the CDR3, the full variable domain is DARVTQTPRHKVTEMGQEVTMRCQPILGHNTVFWYRQTMMQGLELLAYFRNRAPLDDSGMPKDRFSAEMPDATLATLKIQPSEPRDSAVYFCASGLGTGGATEQYFGPGTRLTVT.

The chain employs TRBV5-1 and TRBJ2-1; 13 bases fit TRBD2. Germline V CDR1 and CDR2: SGHRS, YFSETQ. The length of the CDR3 is 15 residues. With V trimmed by 5 bases and J by 7 bases, 6 bases remained unmatched. The CDR3 coding sequence is TGCGCCAGCAGAGTAACTAGCGGGGGGGCAAATGAGCAGTTCTTC. Its translation is CASRVTSGGANEQFF.

The gene calls are TRBV9 and TRBJ2-3; 10 nucleotides line up with TRBD2. J lost 8 bases, V lost 4 bases, and 13 bases had no gene match. The CDR3 totals 16 residues. Per germline, CDR1 SGDLS and CDR2 YYNGEE. CDR3 DNA sequence: TGTGCCAGCAGCCCTCCGTCGACTAGCGGGTCGGGTACGCAGTATTTT. It is translated as CASSPPSTSGSGTQYF.

This sequence joins TRBV30 and TRBJ2-5; 9 nucleotides agree with TRBD2. The CDR3 contains 14 residues. Trimming cost V 0 bases and J 6 bases; bases outside gene matches: 5. Germline-derived CDR1 and CDR2 are GTSNPN and SVGIG (reference sequence). This chain's CDR3 is CAWSVSAGGQTQYF. DNA for the CDR3: TGTGCCTGGAGTGTATCGGCGGGAGGGCAGACCCAGTACTTC.

This chain connects TRBV27 to TRBJ2-7; TRBD2 agrees at 8 bases. V lost 0 bases and J lost 0; bases outside the gene matches: 4. The CDR3 spans 16 residues. Germline CDR1 is MNHEY and CDR2 is SMNVEV (reference sequence). This CDR3 reads CASSLSAGGPSYEQYF. The CDR3 DNA is TGTGCCAGCAGTTTATCTGCGGGGGGCCCCTCCTACGAGCAGTACTTC.

This chain links TRBV5-4 with TRBJ2-1; D possibly corresponds to TRBD2 (6 bases). This CDR3 contains 13 residues. Germline CDR1 and CDR2: SGHNT and YYREEE (reference sequence). V was shortened by 3 bases and J by 8 bases, with 12 bases between the two germline ends. For the CDR3, the DNA is TGTGCCAGCAGCTCGCCGGGGGACGATGAGCAGTTCTTC. This gives the protein CASSSPGDDEQFF.

The chain links TRBV4-2 to TRBJ1-5, with D unclear. V shed 4 bases and J shed 9 bases, with 13 bases lying between them. The length of the CDR3 is 13 residues. CDR1 and CDR2 from the germline V gene are LGHNA and YNFKEQ. The CDR3 loop reads CASSPSASRPQHF. CDR3 coding DNA: TGTGCCAGCAGCCCCTCTGCGTCGAGGCCCCAGCATTTT.

The chain employs TRBV9 and TRBJ2-3, with D maybe TRBD2 (6 bases). V lost 0 bases, J lost 2 bases, and 13 bases lay in between. Germline lookup yields CDR1 SGDLS and CDR2 YYNGEE. The CDR3 spans 16 residues. The CDR3 spells CASSVEGRGFTDTQYF. The CDR3 DNA follows: TGTGCCAGCAGCGTAGAGGGGCGGGGATTCACAGATACGCAGTATTTT.

CDR3 amino acids: CASSLAWGRAGGYTF. The CDR3 coding sequence is TGTGCCAGCAGCTTGGCCTGGGGGAGGGCTGGGGGCTACACCTTC. The chain carries TRBV5-6 and TRBJ1-2; possibly TRBD1 for D (5 bases). Germline lookup yields CDR1 SGHDT and CDR2 YYEEEE. The CDR3 sequence is 15 residues long. Trimming took 0 bases from V and 8 from J, leaving 17 bases between them.

The chain joins TRBV11-3 to TRBJ2-5, with TRBD2 matching 12 bases. The CDR3 totals 16 residues. The germline CDR1 and CDR2 sequences are SGHNT and YENEEA. V lost 2 bases to trimming and J lost 2 bases; unmatched junction nucleotides: 3. CDR3 amino acids: CASSLTGLAGQETQYF. CDR3 sequence (DNA): TGTGCCAGCAGCTTAACTGGACTAGCGGGGCAAGAGACCCAGTACTTC.

This clone was detected once. The germline gene is not matched at one end of the junction; a read error may be the cause. Written as DNA, the CDR3 is TGTGCCAGCACCCCCCTAGCGAGCATAGATACGCAGTATTTT. Its translation is CASTPLASIDTQYF. This rearrangement joins TRBV2 to TRBJ2-3, with D perhaps TRBD2 (6 bases). Germline CDR1 SNHLY, CDR2 FYNNEI. The CDR3 loop spans 14 amino acids.

The chain employs TRBV27 and TRBJ1-2, with D unresolved. The CDR3 totals 13 residues. The V and J ends lost 2 bases and 5 bases respectively, with 9 bases between them. The germline gives CDR1 MNHEY, CDR2 SMNVEV (reference sequence). CDR3 sequence reads: CASSLRPGYGYTF. In DNA form, the CDR3 reads TGTGCCAGCAGTTTACGCCCGGGGTATGGCTACACCTTC.

The sample holds a few counts of this clone. The chain is built from TRBV19 and TRBJ2-2; maybe TRBD2 (6 bases). The germline V and J ends were trimmed by 4 bases and 4 bases, with 10 bases remaining between them. The CDR3 has 14 amino acids. CDR1 LNHDA and CDR2 SQIVND come from the germline V gene (reference sequence). DNA of the CDR3: TGTGCCAGTAGTACCCCGGAGGGCACCGGGGAGCTGTTTTTT. This gives the protein CASSTPEGTGELFF.

The chain combines TRBV27 with TRBJ1-5, with unresolved D. V lost 3 bases and J 5 bases, leaving 11 bases between the germline ends. Germline values: CDR1 MNHEY, CDR2 SMNVEV (reference sequence). The CDR3 spans 14 residues. CDR3 in amino acids: CASSLLGGYQPQHF. The CDR3 DNA reads TGTGCCAGCAGTTTGTTAGGAGGTTATCAGCCCCAGCATTTT.

The chain couples TRBV6-5 to TRBJ1-4, with D tentatively TRBD1 (5 bases). Germline CDR1 is MNHEY and CDR2 is SVGAGI. This CDR3 is built from 16 residues. Trimming took off 2 bases at V and 5 bases at J, with 15 bases between the two ends. The CDR3 coding sequence is TGTGCCAGCAGTTACCACGTGGCTGGGGGGAATGAAAAACTGTTTTTT. Its protein product is CASSYHVAGGNEKLFF.

By share, this clone ranks as medium-sized. The chain employs TRBV19 and TRBJ1-5, with D possibly matching TRBD1 (5 bases). The CDR3 loop spans 15 amino acids. Germline lookup yields CDR1 LNHDA and CDR2 SQIVND (reference sequence). V lost 8 bases and J 0 bases, leaving 14 bases between the germline ends. The CDR3 sequence: CASEPRGYSNQPQHF. The CDR3 DNA reads as TGTGCCAGTGAGCCACGGGGGTATAGCAATCAGCCCCAGCATTTT.

J is TRBJ2-1 and V is TRBV6-5; 14 bases are shared with TRBD2. Germline V gene sequence: CDR1 MNHEY, CDR2 SVGAGI. The junction had 4 bases not matched to a gene; V was cut back by 6 bases and J by 6 bases. The CDR3 spans 15 residues. CDR3 loop: CASRRLAGGPNEQFF. Here the CDR3 DNA reads TGTGCCAGCAGAAGACTAGCGGGGGGGCCCAATGAGCAGTTCTTC.

The chain recombines TRBV10-1 with TRBJ2-4; a possible D gene is TRBD1 (6 bases). This CDR3 contains 14 residues. Trimming pared 6 bases from V and 4 bases from J, leaving 13 bases between. Germline V CDR1 and CDR2: WNHNN, SYGVQD (reference sequence). This CDR3 reads CASRPRTVKNIQYF. DNA for the CDR3: TGCGCCAGCAGGCCCCGGACAGTAAAAAACATTCAGTACTTC.